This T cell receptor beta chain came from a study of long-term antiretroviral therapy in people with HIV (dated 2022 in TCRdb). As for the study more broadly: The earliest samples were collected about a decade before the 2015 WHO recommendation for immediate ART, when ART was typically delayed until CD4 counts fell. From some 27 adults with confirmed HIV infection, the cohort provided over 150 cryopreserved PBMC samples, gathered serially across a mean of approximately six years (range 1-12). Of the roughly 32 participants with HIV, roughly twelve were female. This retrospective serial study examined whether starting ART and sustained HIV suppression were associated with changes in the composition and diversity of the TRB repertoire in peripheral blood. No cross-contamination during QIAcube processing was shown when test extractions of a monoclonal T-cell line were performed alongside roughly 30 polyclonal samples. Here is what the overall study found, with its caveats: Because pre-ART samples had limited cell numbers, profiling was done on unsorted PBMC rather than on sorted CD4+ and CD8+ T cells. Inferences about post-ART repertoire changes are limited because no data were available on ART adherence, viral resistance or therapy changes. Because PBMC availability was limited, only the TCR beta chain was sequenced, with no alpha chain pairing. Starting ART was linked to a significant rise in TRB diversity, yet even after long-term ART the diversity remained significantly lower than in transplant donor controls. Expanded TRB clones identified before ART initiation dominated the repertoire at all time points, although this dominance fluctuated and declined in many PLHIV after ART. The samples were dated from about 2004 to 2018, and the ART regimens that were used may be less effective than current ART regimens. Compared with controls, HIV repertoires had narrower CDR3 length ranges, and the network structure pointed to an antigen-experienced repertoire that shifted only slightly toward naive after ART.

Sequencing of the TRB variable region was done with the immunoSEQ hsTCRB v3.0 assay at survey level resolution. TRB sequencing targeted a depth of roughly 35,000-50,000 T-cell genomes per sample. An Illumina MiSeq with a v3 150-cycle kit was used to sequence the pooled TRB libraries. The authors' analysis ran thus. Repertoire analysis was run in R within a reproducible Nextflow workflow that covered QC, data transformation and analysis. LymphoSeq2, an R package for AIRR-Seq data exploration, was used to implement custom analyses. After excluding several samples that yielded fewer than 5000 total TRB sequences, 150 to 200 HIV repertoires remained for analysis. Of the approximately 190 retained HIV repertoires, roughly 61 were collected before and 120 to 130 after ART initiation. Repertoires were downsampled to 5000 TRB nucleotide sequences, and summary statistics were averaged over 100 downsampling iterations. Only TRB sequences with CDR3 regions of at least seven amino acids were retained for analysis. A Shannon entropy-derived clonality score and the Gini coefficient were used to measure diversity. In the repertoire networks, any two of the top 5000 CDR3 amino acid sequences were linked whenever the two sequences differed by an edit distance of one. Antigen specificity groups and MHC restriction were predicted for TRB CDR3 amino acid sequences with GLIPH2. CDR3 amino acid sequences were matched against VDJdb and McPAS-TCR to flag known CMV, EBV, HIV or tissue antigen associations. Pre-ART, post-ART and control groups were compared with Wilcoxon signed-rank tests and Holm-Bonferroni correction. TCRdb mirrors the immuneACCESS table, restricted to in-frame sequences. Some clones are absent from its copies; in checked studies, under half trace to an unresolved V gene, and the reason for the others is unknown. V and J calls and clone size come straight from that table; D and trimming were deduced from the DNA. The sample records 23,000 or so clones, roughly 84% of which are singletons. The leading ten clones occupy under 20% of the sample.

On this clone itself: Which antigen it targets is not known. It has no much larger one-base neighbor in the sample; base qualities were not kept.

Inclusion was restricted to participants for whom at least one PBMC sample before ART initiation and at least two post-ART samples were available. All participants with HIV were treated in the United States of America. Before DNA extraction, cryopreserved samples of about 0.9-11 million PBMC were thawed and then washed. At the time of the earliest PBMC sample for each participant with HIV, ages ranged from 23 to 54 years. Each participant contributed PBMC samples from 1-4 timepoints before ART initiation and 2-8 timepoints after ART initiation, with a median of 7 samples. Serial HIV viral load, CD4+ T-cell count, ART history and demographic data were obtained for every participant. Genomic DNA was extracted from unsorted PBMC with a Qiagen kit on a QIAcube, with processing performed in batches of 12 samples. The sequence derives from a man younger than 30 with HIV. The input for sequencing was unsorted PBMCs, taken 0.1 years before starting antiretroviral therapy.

This receptor carries the CDR3 CASSYSQGTNTEAFF. The sequenced DNA is TGTGCCAGCAGCTATTCACAGGGGACGAACACTGAAGCTTTCTTT. The sequence links TRBV5-4 to TRBJ1-1; 7 central nucleotides agree with TRBD1. The junction shows trimming of 3 bases on V and 1 base on J, and the gene matches do not reach 6 bases of it. As encoded in the germline V gene (reference sequence), CDR1 is SGHNT while CDR2 is YYREEE. The CDR3 covers 15 residues, taking in both the cysteine and the phenylalanine. CDR3 DNA only is kept here, 45 bases in frame from base 1.